The source of this T cell receptor (beta chain) is a study of CD8 T cells in Susac syndrome. It was with random hexamers that roughly 0.5 to 1 ug RNA was reverse transcribed. TCRdb re-called the immunoSEQ multiplex PCR reads through MiXCR, storing one row per CDR3 protein. This table has around 200,000 distinct CDR3 sequences, approximately 94% appearing once. The source is a human donor with Susac syndrome. Sequences were obtained from CD4+ T cells from PBMCs.

This CDR3 is CASSKVDGELFF. The CDR3, as DNA: TGTGCCAGCTCCAAGGTCGACGGGGAGCTGTTTTTT. The chain links TRBV12-3 or TRBV12-4 to TRBJ2-2, with D unclear. CDR3 length: 12 residues. V was shortened by 8 bases and J by 7 bases, with 11 bases between the two germline ends.